This passage covers 9 T cell receptor beta chains from one sample sequenced in a study of T cells in Graves' hyperthyroidism and ophthalmopathy. RNA transcripts gave rise to amplified TCR beta CDR3 regions. A set of HTBI primers served as the primers for a first-round RT-PCR of the TCR CDR3. TCRdb called the multiplex PCR reads again in MiXCR, with one record for every CDR3 protein. Of about 37,000 distinct CDR3 sequences in the sample, under 60% were seen once. The sequenced material came from blood. The receptor source for this set is a man aged 35 to 55 with Graves' ophthalmopathy.

V usage is TRBV7-6 and J usage is TRBJ2-3; D is perhaps TRBD1 (6 bases). The CDR3 runs 16 residues. Germline CDR1 SGHVS, CDR2 FNYEAQ. With 4 bases removed from V and 2 bases from J, the gap between germline ends came to 16 bases. The CDR3 spells CASSSLGDIFTDTQYF. The CDR3 DNA follows: TGTGCCAGCAGCTCCCTGGGGGACATCTTCACAGATACGCAGTATTTT.

The chain links TRBV7-6 to TRBJ1-6, with 11 positions matching TRBD1. The V segment lost 6 bases and the J segment 8 bases; nucleotides outside the gene matches: 9. The V gene's germline CDR1 is SGHVS and CDR2 FNYEAQ. This CDR3 comprises 16 residues. The CDR3 sequence: CASRTPGQGGDSPLHF. CDR3 sequence (DNA): TGTGCCAGCAGAACTCCGGGACAGGGGGGAGATTCACCCCTCCACTTT.

DNA for the CDR3: TGCGCCAGCAGCCAACGGCGGGGAGAGCAGTACTTC. Protein product: CASSQRRGEQYF. This sequence joins TRBV5-1 and TRBJ2-7; D perhaps matches TRBD2 (6 bases). The V end lost 4 bases, the J end lost 7 bases, and 12 bases lay between the germline ends. From germline, CDR1 is SGHRS and CDR2 YFSETQ. The CDR3 has 12 amino acids.

This clonotype showed up many times. The chain employs TRBV20-1 and TRBJ2-3, with 10 bases lining up with TRBD2. V was pared by 5 bases and J by 5 bases, with 4 bases of the junction left unmatched. In germline, CDR1 is DFQATT, CDR2 SNEGSKA (reference sequence). This CDR3 contains 13 residues. CDR3 coding DNA: TGCAGTGCTTCCCGACTAGCGGGAGATACGCAGTATTTT. It codes for CSASRLAGDTQYF.

This clonotype was observed at least ten times. The CDR3 DNA reads TGTGCCAGCTCACGGGGAACTACCACTAGGGATGCTTTCTTT. Protein product: CASSRGTTTRDAFF. The chain is built from TRBV18 and TRBJ1-1, with D unclear. V was pared by 4 bases and J by 11 bases, with 20 bases between. The CDR3 has 14 amino acids. CDR1 and CDR2 from the germline V gene are KGHSH and LQKENI.

This clonotype was seen ten or more times. This chain links TRBV11-2 with TRBJ2-2; D might be TRBD2 (5 bases). Germline CDR1 is SGHAT and CDR2 is FQNNGV. The CDR3 has 16 amino acids. Trimming removed 0 bases from V and 0 bases from J, with 8 bases in between. The CDR3 DNA reads as TGTGCCAGCAGCTTAGATCTCGGGACGAACACCGGGGAGCTGTTTTTT. Translation: CASSLDLGTNTGELFF. The full variable domain, rest sourced from reference TRBV11-2 and TRBJ2-2, is EAGVAQSPRYKIIEKRQSVAFWCNPISGHATLYWYQQILGQGPKLLIQFQNNGVVDDSQLPKDRFSAERLKGVDSTLKIQPAKLEDSAVYLCASSLDLGTNTGELFFGEGSRLTVL.

The chain employs TRBV20-1 and TRBJ2-3; 9 nucleotides line up with TRBD2. This CDR3 is built from 15 residues. The V gene end was trimmed by 6 bases and the J gene end by 4 bases; junction bases not matched to a gene: 11. CDR1 and CDR2 from the germline V gene are DFQATT and SNEGSKA (reference sequence). The CDR3 nucleotides are TGCAGTGCGGGGAATAGCGGGAGTGTATCAGATACGCAGTATTTT. This gives the protein CSAGNSGSVSDTQYF.

This chain uses TRBV5-1 with TRBJ2-5; TRBD1 matches at 9 bases. The CDR3 contains 17 residues. Germline-derived CDR1 and CDR2 are SGHRS and YFSETQ. The junction had 12 bases not matched to a gene; V was cut back by 5 bases and J by 1 base. In DNA form, the CDR3 reads TGCGCCAGCAGGTCCTCCTGGACAGGGGACCCCCAAGAGACCCAGTACTTC. This sequence encodes CASRSSWTGDPQETQYF.

About this clonotype itself: Likely a read error: the CDR3 ends without its conserved phenylalanine or tryptophan. V usage is TRBV24-1 and J usage is TRBJ2-2; D uncertain. The germline CDR1 and CDR2 sequences are KGHDR and SFDVKD. The germline V and J ends were trimmed by 9 bases and 4 bases, with 5 bases remaining between them. CDR3 length equals 11 residues. CDR3 sequence (DNA): TGTGCCACCTCACGCACCGGGGAGCTGTTTCTT. Residues: CATSRTGELFL.